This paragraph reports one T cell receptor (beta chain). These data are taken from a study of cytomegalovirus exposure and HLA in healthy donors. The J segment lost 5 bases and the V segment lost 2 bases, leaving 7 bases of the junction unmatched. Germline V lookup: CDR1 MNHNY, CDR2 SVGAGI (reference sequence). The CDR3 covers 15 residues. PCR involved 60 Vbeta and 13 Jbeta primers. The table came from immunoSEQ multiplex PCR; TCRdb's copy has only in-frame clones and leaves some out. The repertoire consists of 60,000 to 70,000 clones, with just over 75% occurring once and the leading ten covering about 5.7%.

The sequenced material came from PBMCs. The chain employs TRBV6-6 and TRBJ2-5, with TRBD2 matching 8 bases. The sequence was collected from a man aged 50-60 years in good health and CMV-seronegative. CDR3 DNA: TGTGCCAGCAGTTACAGCGGGGGCGGGGGGGAGACCCAGTACTTC. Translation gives CASSYSGGGGETQYF.